The clone carrying this TCR beta chain was detected once. The sample is drawn from a study of blood T cell repertoires in COVID-19. Libraries were prepared by immunoSEQ multiplex PCR; TCRdb keeps only in-frame clonotypes and omits some of them. This sample has around 67,000 clones; over 80% occur once, and the top ten carry 4% to 5.5%. The sequence came from a man over 45 with active COVID-19. The sample comprised peripheral blood.

The CDR3 DNA reads TGTGCCAGCAGTTACTCGGCTAGCGGGGCCACCTACGAGCAGTACTTC. Translated: CASSYSASGATYEQYF. This chain connects TRBV6-5 to TRBJ2-7; the match to TRBD2 covers 9 bases. V dropped 0 bases and J dropped 2; count of bases not matched to a gene: 5. The CDR3 length is 16 residues. Germline assignment: CDR1 MNHEY and CDR2 SVGAGI.